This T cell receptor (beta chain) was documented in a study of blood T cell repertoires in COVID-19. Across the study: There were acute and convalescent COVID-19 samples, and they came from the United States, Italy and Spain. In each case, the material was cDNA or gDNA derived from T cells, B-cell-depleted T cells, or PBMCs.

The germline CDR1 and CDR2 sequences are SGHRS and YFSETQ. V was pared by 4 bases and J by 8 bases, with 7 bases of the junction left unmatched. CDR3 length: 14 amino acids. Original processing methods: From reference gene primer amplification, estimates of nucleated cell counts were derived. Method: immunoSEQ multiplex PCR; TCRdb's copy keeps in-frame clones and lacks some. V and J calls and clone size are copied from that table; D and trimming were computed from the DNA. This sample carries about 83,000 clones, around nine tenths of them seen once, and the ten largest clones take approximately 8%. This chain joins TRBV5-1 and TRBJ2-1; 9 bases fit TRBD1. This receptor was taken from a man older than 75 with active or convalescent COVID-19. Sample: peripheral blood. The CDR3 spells CASSRGDRVDEQFF. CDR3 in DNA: TGCGCCAGCAGCCGTGGGGACAGGGTAGATGAGCAGTTCTTC.